Listed here are 21 T cell receptor beta chains from one sample, sequenced in a study of Graves' ophthalmopathy and Graves' hyperthyroidism. TCR beta CDR3 amplification used RNA transcripts. HTBI primers served in a first-round RT-PCR, which a second-round multiplex PCR followed. A single record per CDR3 protein comes from TCRdb applying MiXCR to the multiplex PCR reads. Among roughly 1.1 million distinct CDR3 sequences listed, roughly two fifths were seen once. The specimen was peripheral blood or thyroid tissue (not recorded which). These receptors came from an adult man with Graves' hyperthyroidism.

This clonotype appeared a single time. The gene calls are TRBV5-1 and TRBJ1-2; no clear D gene. This CDR3 has 15 amino acids. Trimming removed 2 bases at V and 0 bases at J, with 11 bases between. Germline loops: CDR1 SGHRS, CDR2 YFSETQ. The CDR3 loop is CASSFGNEANYGYTF. In DNA, the CDR3 is TGCGCCAGCAGCTTCGGGAACGAAGCTAACTATGGCTACACCTTC.

Ten or more counts support this clonotype. The rearrangement joins TRBV5-1 to TRBJ1-1; no clear D gene. The V end lost 3 bases, the J end lost 7 bases, and 16 bases lay between the germline ends. Germline values: CDR1 SGHRS, CDR2 YFSETQ. This CDR3 is built from 14 residues. The CDR3 DNA reads as TGCGCCAGCAGCTACTTGACGGACCATGTTGAAGCTTTCTTT. Protein: CASSYLTDHVEAFF.

This clonotype showed up many times. This chain links TRBV6-6 with TRBJ1-5; D may be TRBD1 (5 bases). The CDR3 totals 14 residues. CDR1 MNHNY and CDR2 SVGAGI come from the germline V gene (reference sequence). V lost 7 bases and J 6 bases, leaving 16 bases between the germline ends. The CDR3 DNA reads as TGTGCCAGCATTAAAGGTCCAGGGACTCAGCCCCAGCATTTT. Translating it yields CASIKGPGTQPQHF.

The chain carries TRBV2 and TRBJ2-7; 8 bases line up with TRBD2. Germline V lookup: CDR1 SNHLY, CDR2 FYNNEI. CDR3 length: 13 amino acids. The ends lost 8 bases at V and 5 bases at J; junction bases unmatched: 8. CDR3 nucleotide sequence: TGTGCCAGCTGGCGGGAGGATGTCAACGAGCAGTACTTC. Residues: CASWREDVNEQYF.

The J gene is TRBJ2-7, the V gene TRBV29-1, with D perhaps given as TRBD1 or TRBD2 (6 bases each). Germline lookup yields CDR1 SQVTM and CDR2 ANQGSEA. Trimming removed 6 bases from V and 1 base from J, with 13 bases in between. The CDR3 runs to 13 residues. The CDR3 DNA reads as TGCAGCGTAGCTACGGGGGCATCCTACGAGCAGTACTTC. This sequence encodes CSVATGASYEQYF.

The chain joins TRBV9 to TRBJ1-4, with D unclear. Trimming shortened V by 4 bases and J by 0 bases, and 10 bases separated the two germline ends. The CDR3 totals 15 residues. The V gene's germline CDR1 is SGDLS and CDR2 YYNGEE. The CDR3 region is CASSPRVATNEKLFF. In DNA, the CDR3 is TGTGCCAGCAGCCCTCGAGTAGCAACTAATGAAAAACTGTTTTTT.

The gene calls are TRBV4-1 and TRBJ1-3; D remains unclear. Germline lookup yields CDR1 MGHRA and CDR2 YSYEKL. The CDR3 spans 17 residues. V was clipped by 6 bases and J by 0 bases, with 18 bases between them. In nucleotides, the CDR3 is TGCGCCAGCAGGAAGGCCGGGAGATTATCCTCTGGAAACACCATATATTTT. The encoded protein is CASRKAGRLSSGNTIYF.

This clonotype was picked up many times. The chain recombines TRBV10-3 with TRBJ1-6; D not resolved. This CDR3 region has 14 residues. Per the germline V gene, CDR1 is ENHRY and CDR2 is SYGVKD. Trimming removed 2 bases from V and 4 bases from J, with 6 bases in between. CDR3 DNA: TGTGCCATCAGTGAGGGGAAGTATAATTCACCCCTCCACTTT. Its translation: CAISEGKYNSPLHF.

This clonotype was seen many times. The chain is built from TRBV19 and TRBJ2-2, with unresolved D. The CDR3 has 16 residues. The V gene's germline CDR1 is LNHDA and CDR2 SQIVND (reference sequence). Trimming removed 7 bases at V and 4 bases at J, with 19 bases between. The CDR3 DNA reads TGTGCCAGTAACCTCCGAGCAGCGCGGAGCACCGGGGAGCTGTTTTTT. Translation: CASNLRAARSTGELFF.

The chain carries TRBV3-1 and TRBJ2-7, with D tentatively TRBD1 (5 bases). Trimming left V 0 bases short and J 4 bases short, with 13 bases between. The CDR3 runs to 15 residues. Germline V gene lookup returns CDR1 LGHDT and CDR2 YNNKEL (reference sequence). CDR3 nucleotide sequence: TGTGCCAGCAGCCAAGATGTGACAGAGCCATACGAGCAGTACTTC. Protein: CASSQDVTEPYEQYF.

This clonotype showed up just a few times. The chain joins TRBV11-2 to TRBJ1-2; possibly TRBD1 for D (5 bases). CDR1 SGHAT and CDR2 FQNNGV come from the germline V gene. The CDR3 has 14 residues. V lost 5 bases to trimming and J lost 8 bases, with 18 bases between them. CDR3 sequence reads: CASSKEGGTHGYTF. The CDR3 DNA is TGTGCCAGCAGCAAAGAAGGCGGGACTCACGGCTACACCTTC.

V and J are TRBV4-2 and TRBJ2-7; tentatively, D is TRBD1 (5 bases). Per the germline V gene, CDR1 is LGHNA and CDR2 is YNFKEQ. Trimming removed 1 base from V and 2 bases from J, with 15 bases in between. The CDR3 runs to 16 residues. DNA of the CDR3: TGTGCCAGCAGCCAAGTTGTGCAGGGTCAAACCTACGAGCAGTACTTC. As protein: CASSQVVQGQTYEQYF.

This clonotype was detected ten times or more. This sequence joins TRBV10-3 and TRBJ1-5, with TRBD1 matching 7 bases. J was trimmed by 2 bases and V by 7 bases; bases with no gene match: 5. CDR3 length: 14 residues. The germline V gene has CDR1 ENHRY and CDR2 SYGVKD. This CDR3 reads CAINDRVGNQPQHF. DNA of the CDR3: TGTGCCATCAACGACAGGGTCGGCAATCAGCCCCAGCATTTT.

Worth noting for this clonotype: At one end, the junction sequence differs from germline, possibly due to a read error. DNA for the CDR3: TGCGCCAGCAGCCAAAGGAGAGGCAATCAGCCCCAGCATTTT. It yields the protein CASSQRRGNQPQHF. This chain uses TRBV7-2 with TRBJ1-5; D gene ambiguous. In germline, CDR1 is SGHTA, CDR2 FQGNSA. The CDR3 is 14 residues long.

This chain uses TRBV2 with TRBJ2-7; D is unresolved. Trimming removed 5 bases at V and 5 bases at J, with 19 bases between. The CDR3 is made up of 15 amino acids. In germline, CDR1 is SNHLY, CDR2 FYNNEI. Here the CDR3 DNA reads TGTGCCAGCAGTTACTCTCCCTTTTGGCCCCACGAGCAGTACTTC. Translation: CASSYSPFWPHEQYF.

The rearrangement uses TRBV10-3 and TRBJ2-7; TRBD1 agrees at 8 bases. The CDR3 covers 14 residues. V lost 7 bases to trimming and J lost 2 bases; unmatched junction nucleotides: 7. Germline V CDR1 and CDR2: ENHRY, SYGVKD. CDR3 in DNA: TGTGCCATCAACGGCGGGACAGGCACCTACGAGCAGTACTTC. It encodes CAINGGTGTYEQYF.

The sample holds many counts of this clonotype. One end of the junction fails to match germline, which may point to a read error. The chain joins TRBV14 to TRBJ2-5, with 7 bases aligning to TRBD2. CDR1 SGHDN and CDR2 FVKESK come from the germline V gene. The CDR3 is 13 amino acids. The CDR3 DNA sequence: TGTGCCAGCAGCTTACTAGCGCAAGGGACCCAGTACTTC. This sequence encodes CASSLLAQGTQYF.

The gene calls are TRBV15 and TRBJ1-1, with D unclear. CDR1 is LNHNV, CDR2 YYDKDF, per germline (reference sequence). With 2 bases removed from V and 1 base from J, the gap between germline ends came to 14 bases. The CDR3 runs 16 residues. The CDR3: CATSRSSETPNTEAFF. CDR3 bases: TGTGCCACCAGCAGATCTTCGGAGACCCCGAACACTGAAGCTTTCTTT.

The chain carries TRBV12-3 or TRBV12-4 and TRBJ1-2; D may be TRBD1 (5 bases). The CDR3 is 14 amino acids. V lost 5 bases to trimming and J lost 8 bases, with 18 bases between them. The CDR3 loop is CASSRDSRLYGYTF. DNA for the CDR3: TGTGCCAGCAGTCGGGACTCCCGGTTATACGGCTACACCTTC.

The chain links TRBV24-1 to TRBJ2-5, with 11 bases aligning to TRBD2. CDR3 length equals 14 residues. From germline, CDR1 is KGHDR and CDR2 SFDVKD. In DNA, the CDR3 is TGTGCTACTACCGGGACTAGCGGCCAAGAGACCCAGTACTTC. Its protein is CATTGTSGQETQYF.

The chain recombines TRBV5-5 with TRBJ1-2; TRBD1 matches 7 bases. The germline V gene has CDR1 SGHKS and CDR2 YYEKEE (reference sequence). The CDR3 is 17 residues long. V lost 2 bases to trimming and J lost 0 bases; unmatched junction nucleotides: 10. CDR3 protein: CASSLSGGGSSNYGYTF. The CDR3 region has the DNA TGTGCCAGCAGCTTATCTGGAGGGGGCTCCTCTAACTATGGCTACACCTTC.